This section outlines one T cell receptor beta chain sequence together with its context. Repertoires were generated with immunoSEQ multiplex PCR, while TCRdb's copy carries only in-frame clones and drops some. The sample holds 200,000 or so clones, just under 95% seen once. The CDR3 consists of 14 residues. Germline loops: CDR1 MDHEN, CDR2 SYDVKM. V was pared by 6 bases and J by 4 bases, with 1 base of the junction left unmatched. The data originate from a study of control samples from healthy donors and cancer patients. The TCR originated in a man aged 50 to 60 in good health. V and J are TRBV28 and TRBJ2-2; TRBD1 matches at 11 bases. The sequencing sample was made of blood. CDR3 nucleotides: TGTGCCAGCAGGGGACAGGGGGGCACCGGGGAGCTGTTTTTT. As protein: CASRGQGGTGELFF. Full variable domain (outside the CDR3, taken from reference TRBV28 and TRBJ2-2): DVKVTQSSRYLVKRTGEKVFLECVQDMDHENMFWYRQDPGLGLRLIYFSYDVKMKEKGDIPEGYSVSREKKERFSLILESASTNQTSMYLCASRGQGGTGELFFGEGSRLTVL.